This TCR beta chain is drawn from a study of early T cells in non-severe SARS-CoV-2 infection. One entry per CDR3 protein, called by TCRdb with MiXCR from the 5' RACE reads. The data show 80,000 or so distinct CDR3 sequences, more than 13% seen once. This clonotype was seen more than once but under ten times. The receptor was derived from an adult who was a healthcare worker with PCR-confirmed SARS-CoV-2 infection or an uninfected control (not recorded which). Sequencing was performed on whole blood.

This CDR3 reads CASSFTSGGANGEQFF. Here the CDR3 DNA reads TGCGCCAGCAGCTTTACCAGCGGGGGGGCCAACGGTGAGCAGTTCTTC. The chain links TRBV5-1 to TRBJ2-1; 10 bases are shared with TRBD2. The CDR3 is 16 residues long. The germline V gene has CDR1 SGHRS and CDR2 YFSETQ. The ends lost 2 bases at V and 9 bases at J; junction bases unmatched: 11.